The clone carrying this T cell receptor (beta chain) was counted only a few times. Its target is not known. One end of the junction is discordant with germline, which a read error may explain. The data are from a study of post-analysis software for immune sequencing data. Findings of the study overall: Controls had significantly higher normalized Chao1 diversity than multiple sclerosis patients.

Unique molecular identifiers were carried by the TCR beta cDNA libraries. T cells, roughly 0.9 to 11 million of them, yielded 500,000 to 600,000 cDNA molecules. From the PCR reads, TCRdb called clonotypes with MiXCR, one entry per CDR3 protein. Among about 430,000 distinct CDR3 sequences listed, 30% to 45% were seen once. The sequence derives from a girl aged 2 to 10 with multiple sclerosis. Sequencing input: blood.

This chain's CDR3 is CASSSLSGISNNEQFF. The CDR3 region has the DNA TGTGCCAGCAGTTCCCTATCCGGGATCTCCAACAATGAGCAGTTCTTC. The chain joins TRBV6-2 or TRBV6-3 to TRBJ2-1; maybe TRBD2 (5 bases). There are 16 residues in the CDR3. CDR1 is MNHEY, CDR2 SVGEGT, per germline.